Here is one T cell receptor beta chain with its context. Its matching antigen is unknown. This may be a read error, as it is one base from a much larger clone. Germline V gene sequence: CDR1 SNHLY, CDR2 FYNNEI. The CDR3 is made up of 14 amino acids. Amplification of TCR alpha and beta CDR3 regions from RNA used iRepertoire nested multiplex PCR. TCRdb used MiXCR to reprocess the multiplex PCR reads, holding one entry per CDR3 protein. The data contain roughly 42,000 distinct CDR3 sequences, about a fifth of them seen just once; the ten biggest clones take up more than 5.5%. This record belongs to a study of glioma-infiltrating T cells. Overall study findings and caveats: Gliomas, especially low-grade, showed above-expected tissue-blood divergence; non-neoplastic patients showed below.

The rearrangement joins TRBV2 to TRBJ1-2; D possibly corresponds to TRBD1 (6 bases). Sequencing was carried out using glioma tissue, nonneoplastic brain tissue, or PBMCs (not recorded which). The sequence derives from a human donor with low-grade glioma or glioblastoma, undergoing nonglioma brain surgery, or in good health (not recorded which). In nucleotides, the CDR3 is TGTGCCAGCAGGGGGGCAGTCCTAATGGATGGCTACAGCTTC. It yields the protein CASRGAVLMDGYSF. The full variable domain, in which reference TRBV2 and TRBJ1-2 provide the parts outside the CDR3, is EPEVTQTPSHQVTQMGQEVILRCVPISNHLYFYWYRQILGQKVEFLVSFYNNEISEKSEIFDDQFSVERPDGSNFTLKIRSTKLEDSAMYFCASRGAVLMDGYSFGSGTRLTVV.